These 24 T cell receptor beta chains were sequenced from one sample in a study of OX40 agonist ivuxolimab in advanced cancers. Sequenced by immunoSEQ multiplex PCR; TCRdb stores in-frame clones only, minus some. The table lists 77,000 or so clones, more than 90% of them singletons. Material: CD4+ or CD8+ T cells sorted from blood, obtained in a trial of the OX40 agonist ivuxolimab. The receptors were gathered from an adult with an advanced solid tumor such as melanoma, head and neck, liver or kidney cancer.

The chain employs TRBV6-5 and TRBJ2-5; 10 bases are shared with TRBD1. After removal of 8 bases from V and 5 bases from J, the junction contained 8 bases not matched to a gene. The germline gives CDR1 MNHEY, CDR2 SVGAGI. The CDR3 covers 14 residues. The CDR3 DNA follows: TGTGCCAGCTCCGGGACAGGGGAGTTGGAGACCCAGTACTTC. It translates to CASSGTGELETQYF.

The gene calls are TRBV4-1 and TRBJ1-2; D is ambiguous. V was shortened by 1 base and J by 5 bases, with 14 bases between the two germline ends. CDR3 length equals 15 residues. Germline V gives CDR1 MGHRA, CDR2 YSYEKL. The CDR3 loop is CASSQVGSVKYGYTF. Here the CDR3 DNA reads TGCGCCAGCAGCCAAGTTGGGAGCGTAAAATATGGCTACACCTTC.

The V and J genes are TRBV4-1 and TRBJ2-7; a possible D gene is TRBD1 (6 bases). The CDR3 contains 14 residues. The germline CDR1 and CDR2 sequences are MGHRA and YSYEKL. V was clipped by 1 base and J by 3 bases, with 10 bases between them. Here the CDR3 reads CASSQAGVGYEQYF. CDR3 DNA: TGCGCCAGCAGCCAAGCAGGGGTCGGCTACGAGCAGTACTTC.

The chain couples TRBV13 to TRBJ2-1, with 10 bases lining up with TRBD1. This CDR3 comprises 16 residues. Germline-derived CDR1 and CDR2 are PRHDT and FYEKMQ (reference sequence). The ends lost 6 bases at V and 4 bases at J; junction bases unmatched: 9. The CDR3 DNA follows: TGTGCCAGCAGACCAAGGGACAGGGGTTCTTACAATGAGCAGTTCTTC. It codes for CASRPRDRGSYNEQFF. Complete variable domain (other parts from reference TRBV13 and TRBJ2-1): AAGVIQSPRHLIKEKRETATLKCYPIPRHDTVYWYQQGPGQDPQFLISFYEKMQSDKGSIPDRFSAQQFSDYHSELNMSSLELGDSALYFCASRPRDRGSYNEQFFGPGTRLTVL.

The chain is built from TRBV11-2 and TRBJ1-3, with D unresolved. The germline CDR1 and CDR2 sequences are SGHAT and FQNNGV. This CDR3 region has 16 residues. V shed 2 bases and J shed 4 bases, with 15 bases lying between them. The CDR3 nucleotides read TGTGCCAGCAGCTTATGGAGCCGTGGAGGGGGAAACACCATATATTTT. Amino acids: CASSLWSRGGGNTIYF.

V is TRBV30 and J is TRBJ2-3; the match to TRBD1 covers 10 bases. With 2 bases clipped from V and 2 bases from J, the junction kept 4 bases outside the gene matches. This CDR3 spans 15 amino acids. Looked up from germline, CDR1 is GTSNPN and CDR2 is SVGIG (reference sequence). DNA for the CDR3: TGTGCCTGGAGTACGGGACAGGGGCTCACAGATACGCAGTATTTT. Amino acid sequence: CAWSTGQGLTDTQYF.

The rearrangement links TRBV11-3 to TRBJ2-7; 7 bases are a match to TRBD2. Germline V gene lookup returns CDR1 SGHNT and CDR2 YENEEA. J gave up 2 bases and V 5 bases, and 18 bases lay outside the gene matches. This CDR3 spans 18 amino acids. The DNA of the CDR3 is TGTGCCAGCAGCCCCAGCCCCCCGGCGGGGGAAGGGGCCTACGAGCAGTACTTC. Amino acid sequence: CASSPSPPAGEGAYEQYF.

This chain connects TRBV27 to TRBJ1-1; D is perhaps TRBD1 (6 bases). The CDR3 spans 14 residues. Germline V gene sequence: CDR1 MNHEY, CDR2 SMNVEV (reference sequence). Trimming left V 3 bases short and J 1 base short, with 9 bases between. The CDR3 here is CASSFAQGNTEAFF. For the CDR3, the DNA is TGTGCCAGCAGTTTTGCACAGGGGAACACTGAAGCTTTCTTT.

The chain is built from TRBV5-4 and TRBJ2-1; 7 positions agree with TRBD2. CDR3 length: 17 residues. CDR1 is SGHNT, CDR2 YYREEE, per germline (reference sequence). The V segment lost 0 bases and the J segment 2 bases; nucleotides outside the gene matches: 8. The CDR3, as DNA: TGTGCCAGCAGCTTGGGTGGGCTAGCGGACGCCTACAATGAGCAGTTCTTC. Amino acids: CASSLGGLADAYNEQFF.

The rearrangement uses TRBV5-1 and TRBJ2-5, with D possibly TRBD2 on 5 matching bases. The length of the CDR3 is 13 residues. V was pared by 3 bases and J by 11 bases, with 17 bases between. Per germline, CDR1 SGHRS and CDR2 YFSETQ. CDR3: CASSSSGSSGQYF. CDR3 in DNA: TGCGCCAGCAGCTCATCCGGGTCATCGGGGCAGTACTTC.

This CDR3 is CASSHRLAGDYEQFF. The CDR3 region has the DNA TGCGCCAGCAGCCACCGACTAGCGGGGGATTATGAGCAGTTCTTC. This chain joins TRBV4-1 and TRBJ2-1, with 12 bases lining up with TRBD2. This CDR3 is built from 15 residues. The germline V gene encodes CDR1 MGHRA and CDR2 YSYEKL. J was trimmed by 8 bases and V by 3 bases; bases with no gene match: 5.

CDR3: CASTKSGEGTEAFF. CDR3 in DNA: TGTGCCAGCACCAAATCTGGGGAGGGCACTGAAGCTTTCTTT. The chain couples TRBV6-6 to TRBJ1-1, with D unclear. This CDR3 has 14 amino acids. The germline CDR1 and CDR2 sequences are MNHNY and SVGAGI (reference sequence). V was clipped by 7 bases and J by 4 bases, with 16 bases between them.

V usage is TRBV11-3 and J usage is TRBJ1-2; D is uncertain. Germline V gene lookup returns CDR1 SGHNT and CDR2 YENEEA. The CDR3 is 16 residues long. V dropped 1 base and J dropped 1 base, with 13 bases sitting between them. The CDR3 sequence: CASSLGLQSSNYGYTF. The CDR3 bases are TGTGCCAGCAGCTTAGGCCTACAGAGTAGTAACTATGGCTACACCTTC.

J is TRBJ1-6 and V is TRBV27; possibly TRBD1 for D (6 bases). The ends were cut back, 7 bases at V and 6 bases at J, with 16 bases in the middle. Germline CDR1 is MNHEY and CDR2 is SMNVEV (reference sequence). This CDR3 comprises 15 residues. CDR3 sequence: CASTLGAGVNSPLHF. The CDR3 nucleotides are TGTGCCAGCACCCTAGGGGCAGGGGTTAATTCACCCCTCCACTTT.

The rearrangement uses TRBV7-6 and TRBJ1-1; D is unclear. V was shortened by 0 bases and J by 3 bases, with 5 bases between the two germline ends. CDR3 length: 13 amino acids. CDR1 SGHVS and CDR2 FNYEAQ come from the germline V gene. The CDR3 region is CASSLARYTEAFF. DNA of the CDR3: TGTGCCAGCAGCTTAGCTCGTTACACTGAAGCTTTCTTT.

This sequence joins TRBV9 and TRBJ2-1; 10 bases line up with TRBD2. The germline gives CDR1 SGDLS, CDR2 YYNGEE. CDR3 length equals 15 residues. V shed 4 bases and J 8 bases; nucleotides not matched to a gene: 9. CDR3 bases: TGTGCCAGCAGCATTTCTAGCGGGGGAGGGGATGAGCAGTTCTTC. Amino acid sequence: CASSISSGGGDEQFF.

The gene calls are TRBV19 and TRBJ1-1, with unresolved D. This CDR3 comprises 16 residues. In germline, CDR1 is LNHDA, CDR2 SQIVND (reference sequence). Deletions cut 2 bases from V and 3 bases from J, with 16 bases between. CDR3 loop: CASSIYGLEWDTEAFF. In DNA form, the CDR3 reads TGTGCCAGTAGTATATATGGATTAGAATGGGACACTGAAGCTTTCTTT.

V gene TRBV6-6 combines with J gene TRBJ1-2, with D hard to call. With 2 bases removed from V and 2 bases from J, the gap between germline ends came to 9 bases. CDR3 size: 14 residues. Germline V lookup: CDR1 MNHNY, CDR2 SVGAGI (reference sequence). The CDR3: CASSYEEGNYGYTF. The CDR3 DNA follows: TGTGCCAGCAGTTACGAGGAGGGCAACTATGGCTACACCTTC.

The chain is built from TRBV12-5 and TRBJ2-1; 10 bases are shared with TRBD1. The V gene end was trimmed by 7 bases and the J gene end by 6 bases; junction bases not matched to a gene: 15. In germline, CDR1 is LGHNT, CDR2 FRNRAP. The CDR3 is 17 amino acids. The CDR3 DNA reads TGTGCTAGTGTCTTGGGGGCCTTGGGGACAGGGGTCAATGAGCAGTTCTTC. This sequence encodes CASVLGALGTGVNEQFF.

The chain is built from TRBV2 and TRBJ2-3, with TRBD2 identical over 10 bases. CDR1 and CDR2 from the germline V gene are SNHLY and FYNNEI. The CDR3 runs to 14 residues. Losses at the gene ends were 6 bases for V and 10 bases for J; bases not matched to a gene: 10. CDR3 sequence reads: CASRPPIAGGPQYF. The CDR3 DNA sequence: TGTGCCAGCAGGCCCCCAATAGCGGGGGGCCCGCAGTATTTT. Based on the CDR3 plus reference TRBV2 and TRBJ2-3, the full variable domain is EPEVTQTPSHQVTQMGQEVILRCVPISNHLYFYWYRQILGQKVEFLVSFYNNEISEKSEIFDDQFSVERPDGSNFTLKIRSTKLEDSAMYFCASRPPIAGGPQYFGPGTRLTVL.

V gene TRBV6-5 combines with J gene TRBJ2-7; unclear D gene. The V gene's germline CDR1 is MNHEY and CDR2 SVGAGI. V was clipped by 10 bases and J by 1 base, with 11 bases between them. This CDR3 region has 12 residues. As DNA, the CDR3 is TGTGCCACCCGACTGGGATCCTACGAGCAGTACTTC. Translation gives CATRLGSYEQYF.

V and J are TRBV2 and TRBJ2-7; D is uncertain. V lost 6 bases and J lost 0, with 9 bases in between. The CDR3 loop spans 13 amino acids. Germline V gene data show CDR1 as SNHLY and CDR2 as FYNNEI. Written as DNA, the CDR3 is TGTGCCAGCAGGGACGGAAGCTCCTACGAGCAGTACTTC. This codes for CASRDGSSYEQYF.

The chain combines TRBV19 with TRBJ1-2; D unresolved. This CDR3 comprises 12 residues. Trimming left V 1 base short and J 7 bases short, with 7 bases between. Germline assignment: CDR1 LNHDA and CDR2 SQIVND (reference sequence). The CDR3 loop is CASSIGLGGYTF. CDR3 in DNA: TGTGCCAGTAGTATAGGTCTGGGTGGCTACACCTTC.

V gene TRBV27 combines with J gene TRBJ2-7; 8 bases are a match to TRBD1. Germline V CDR1 and CDR2: MNHEY, SMNVEV (reference sequence). This CDR3 comprises 12 residues. V trimming: 6 bases; J trimming: 7 bases; junction bases outside the gene matches: 5. For the CDR3, the DNA is TGTGCCAGCAGCCAGGGGGCTCGGGAGCAGTACTTC. This sequence encodes CASSQGAREQYF.